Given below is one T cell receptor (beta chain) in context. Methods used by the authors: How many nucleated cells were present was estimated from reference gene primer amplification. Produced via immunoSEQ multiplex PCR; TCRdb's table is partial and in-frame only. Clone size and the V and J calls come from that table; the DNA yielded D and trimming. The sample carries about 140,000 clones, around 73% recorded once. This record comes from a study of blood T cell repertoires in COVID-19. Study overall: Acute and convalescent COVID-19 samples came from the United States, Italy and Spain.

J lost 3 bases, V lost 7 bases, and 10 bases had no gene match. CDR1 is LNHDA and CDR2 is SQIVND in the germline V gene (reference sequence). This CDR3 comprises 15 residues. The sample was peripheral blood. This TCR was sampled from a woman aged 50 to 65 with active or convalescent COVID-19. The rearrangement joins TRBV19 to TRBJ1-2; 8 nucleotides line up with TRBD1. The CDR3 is CASTDRGQLDYGYTF. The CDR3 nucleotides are TGTGCCAGTACCGACAGGGGCCAACTCGACTATGGCTACACCTTC.